A selection of T cell receptor beta chains follows, all from one sample in a study of cytomegalovirus exposure and HLA in healthy donors. Profiling relied on immunoSEQ multiplex PCR, and the TCRdb table lists in-frame clones only, not all of them. The sample carries 150,000 to 200,000 clones, around three quarters recorded once. Material for sequencing was PBMCs. These receptors came from a man aged 25 to 45 in good health and CMV-seronegative. Each CDR3 is given with its conserved first and last residue. The D gene is left open where the match is weak. Size is omitted from some rows. Given values are once, few, many or a class for expanded clones.

-	TRBV11-2	TRBD1	TRBJ1-6	TGTGCCAGCAGCTTAGATCGGGGACAGTATAATTCACCCCTCCACTTT	CASSLDRGQYNSPLHF
-	TRBV7-3	-	TRBJ1-5	TGTGCCAGCAGCTTAGGCGGGGGGAGGCCCCAGCATTTT	CASSLGGGRPQHF
-	TRBV5-1	-	TRBJ2-7	TGCGCCAGCAGCTTGGAGGAGGTTTCCCACGAGCAGTACTTC	CASSLEEVSHEQYF
-	TRBV19	TRBD1	TRBJ2-7	TGTGCCAGTAGTATTCAAACAGGGGCCTTCTACGAGCAGTACTTC	CASSIQTGAFYEQYF
once	TRBV14	TRBD1	TRBJ2-1	TGTGCCAGCAGCCAAGCGGTAGGGGGCCTCTACAATGAGCAGTTCTTC	CASSQAVGGLYNEQFF
-	TRBV11-1	-	TRBJ1-1	TGTGCCAGCACCCCCGGGGGGTGGAACACTGAAGCTTTCTTT	CASTPGGWNTEAFF
-	TRBV29-1	-	TRBJ2-1	TGCAGCGTTGATTCATTAGATGATAAGCAGTTCTTC	CSVDSLDDKQFF
-	TRBV9	TRBD2	TRBJ2-1	TGTGCCAGCAGCGGAGCGGGGGGAGGGGGCAATGAGCAGTTCTTC	CASSGAGGGGNEQFF
-	TRBV28	-	TRBJ1-3	TGTGCCAGCAGTTTCGACAGACTGGGAGGAAACACCATATATTTT	CASSFDRLGGNTIYF
-	TRBV4-1	-	TRBJ2-7	TGCGCCAGCAGCCAAGGTCAGGGACTGTATGAGCAGTACTTC	CASSQGQGLYEQYF
-	TRBV7-9	-	TRBJ2-7	TGTGCCAGCAGCACCCCCCCCAGGGTGGGCTACGAGCAGTACTTC	CASSTPPRVGYEQYF
-	TRBV9	-	TRBJ1-3	TGTGCCAGCAGCGTAGATGGCTCCTCTGGAAACACCATATATTTT	CASSVDGSSGNTIYF
-	TRBV28	TRBD2	TRBJ2-2	TGTGCCAGCAGCCACCCCGGACTAGCGGGGCTTACGAACACCGGGGAGCTGTTTTTT	CASSHPGLAGLTNTGELFF
-	TRBV21-1	-	TRBJ1-2	TGTGCCAGCAGCAAAGATCAGGGATACTATGGCTACACCTTC	CASSKDQGYYGYTF
-	TRBV4-1	TRBD1	TRBJ1-4	TGCGCCAGCAGCCATCGAGTGGGACAGGGAGGGGGGAATGAAAAACTGTTTTTT	CASSHRVGQGGGNEKLFF
-	TRBV25-1	TRBD2	TRBJ2-3	TGTGCCAGCAGTGAAACCTCCGGACTAGTTGCGCAGTATTTT	CASSETSGLVAQYF
-	TRBV5-1	-	TRBJ1-6	TGCGCCAGCAGCTTGGACGGTTCTCTTAATTCACCCCTCCACTTT	CASSLDGSLNSPLHF
few	TRBV6-5	-	TRBJ2-2	TGTGCCAGCAGTTTACTACGAGATACCGGGGAGCTGTTTTTT	CASSLLRDTGELFF
-	TRBV6-6	TRBD1	TRBJ2-7	TGTGCCAGCAGGACTGGGACAGGGAGGCTCTACGAGCAGTACTTC	CASRTGTGRLYEQYF
-	TRBV19	TRBD2	TRBJ2-1	TGTGCCAGTAGTATCGGGACTAGCGGGAGGGCCTACAATGAGCAGTTCTTC	CASSIGTSGRAYNEQFF
-	TRBV5-1	TRBD2	TRBJ2-3	TGCGCCAGCAGCTTGAACGGCGGGAGTGGAACAGATACGCAGTATTTT	CASSLNGGSGTDTQYF
-	TRBV7-9	-	TRBJ1-1	TGTGCCTCAGCAGGGATGAACACTGAAGCTTTCTTT	CASAGMNTEAFF
few	TRBV11-2	-	TRBJ1-4	TGTGCCAGCAGTCGGGGGGCTGGGGAAAAACTGTTTTTT	CASSRGAGEKLFF
-	TRBV5-6	TRBD1	TRBJ1-1	TGTGCCAGCACCGATCAGGGGGCGCGGGGCACTGAAGCTTTCTTT	CASTDQGARGTEAFF
-	TRBV7-6	-	TRBJ2-7	TGTGCCAGCAGCTTAAGGGGCTCGGACGGGAGTGGCTCCTACGAGCAGTACTTC	CASSLRGSDGSGSYEQYF
-	TRBV10-3	-	TRBJ2-7	TGTGCCATCAGTGTGGCGGACTCCTACGAGCAGTACTTC	CAISVADSYEQYF
-	TRBV6-4	-	TRBJ2-5	TGTGCCAGCAGTGCAACAGGGCGTTCGCACGAGACCCAGTACTTC	CASSATGRSHETQYF
-	TRBV19	-	TRBJ2-7	TGTGCCAGTAGTCTTAGGGAGCTCTCGACCTACGAGCAGTACTTC	CASSLRELSTYEQYF
-	TRBV2	TRBD1	TRBJ2-1	TGTGCCAGCGGCCGGGACAGTCCCTACAATGAGCAGTTCTTC	CASGRDSPYNEQFF
-	TRBV7-6	TRBD2	TRBJ2-7	TGTGCCAGCAGCCGGACTAGCGGGAGCCGGTACGAGCAGTACTTC	CASSRTSGSRYEQYF
-	TRBV5-1	-	TRBJ2-5	TGCGCCAGCAGCGACACTGAAGAGACCCAGTACTTC	CASSDTEETQYF
-	TRBV7-9	TRBD2	TRBJ2-7	TGTGCCAGCAGCTTAGTTAGCGGGAGAACGAAAAACGAGCAGTACTTC	CASSLVSGRTKNEQYF
-	TRBV11-1	TRBD2	TRBJ2-7	TGTGCCAGCAGCTTCAGAGCGGGAGGTTACGAGCAGTACTTC	CASSFRAGGYEQYF
-	TRBV6-5	-	TRBJ1-1	TGTGCCAGCAGGGGAGACAGGCGCTGGGGTAAAAAAGCTTTCTTT	CASRGDRRWGKKAFF
-	TRBV2	TRBD1	TRBJ2-1	TGTGCCAGCAGTAAAACCGGACAGGGCTGGGACAATGAGCAGTTCTTC	CASSKTGQGWDNEQFF
-	TRBV28	-	TRBJ1-6	TGTGCCAGCAGTTTATTTCGGGGGAATTCACCCCTCCACTTT	CASSLFRGNSPLHF
-	TRBV7-6	TRBD2	TRBJ2-1	TGTGCCAGCAGCCAAGGACTAGCGGGGAACAATGAGCAGTTCTTC	CASSQGLAGNNEQFF
-	TRBV7-9	-	TRBJ2-5	TGTGCCAGCAGCCCGGACAGCCAAGAGACCCAGTACTTC	CASSPDSQETQYF
-	TRBV11-2	TRBD1	TRBJ2-5	TGTGCCAGCGCCCCCGGGGAGACAGGGGTGGAGACCCAGTACTTC	CASAPGETGVETQYF
-	TRBV7-9	TRBD2	TRBJ2-1	TGTGCCAGCAGCACGAGCGGGAAGGGCTCCTACAATGAGCAGTTCTTC	CASSTSGKGSYNEQFF